This passage covers 20 T cell receptor beta chains from one sample sequenced in a study of neurological immune-mediated disorders. TCRdb passed the 5' RACE reads through MiXCR, listing each CDR3 protein once. Of 65,000 to 95,000 distinct CDR3 sequences listed, around 4.6% were seen once; the top ten hold around 2.3%. Material for sequencing was PBMCs. The receptor set was obtained from a woman aged 25 to 39 with multiple sclerosis.

This clonotype was counted many times. This chain connects TRBV20-1 to TRBJ1-5, with D perhaps TRBD1 (5 bases). The V end lost 0 bases, the J end lost 8 bases, and 11 bases lay between the germline ends. CDR1 DFQATT and CDR2 SNEGSKA come from the germline V gene (reference sequence). This CDR3 contains 13 residues. This CDR3 reads CSARDWGLEPQHF. The CDR3 nucleotides read TGCAGTGCTAGAGATTGGGGGTTAGAGCCCCAGCATTTT.

The chain combines TRBV5-1 with TRBJ1-2, with 8 positions matching TRBD1. From germline, CDR1 is SGHRS and CDR2 YFSETQ. V dropped 4 bases and J dropped 2; count of bases not matched to a gene: 13. CDR3 length equals 17 residues. DNA of the CDR3: TGCGCCAGCAGCCTTGGAGGGCAGGGGGCGTGGAACTATGGCTACACCTTC. Translated: CASSLGGQGAWNYGYTF.

This clonotype was found many times. The genes are TRBV5-5 and TRBJ2-3; D gene unclear. The CDR3 runs to 12 residues. Germline V CDR1 and CDR2: SGHKS, YYEKEE (reference sequence). V was trimmed by 4 bases and J by 2 bases, leaving 5 bases between them. CDR3 coding DNA: TGTGCCAGCAGCCAAGACACAGATACGCAGTATTTT. It translates to CASSQDTDTQYF.

In its sample, this clonotype was seen many times. The CDR3 nucleotides read TGCGCCAGCAGAGGACTCTCTGGAAACACCATATATTTT. Protein: CASRGLSGNTIYF. The chain is built from TRBV5-1 and TRBJ1-3; D call uncertain. The CDR3 length is 13 residues. Trimming left V 5 bases short and J 0 bases short, with 6 bases between. The germline CDR1 and CDR2 sequences are SGHRS and YFSETQ.

This clonotype was observed at least ten times. The rearrangement uses TRBV4-1 and TRBJ2-4; D is uncertain. CDR1 and CDR2 (germline): MGHRA, YSYEKL. Trimming pared 0 bases from V and 1 base from J, leaving 19 bases between. CDR3 size: 19 residues. CDR3 nucleotides: TGCGCCAGCAGCCAAGAAGGCCCTACAAAAGGTTTTGCCAAAAACATTCAGTACTTC. Amino acid sequence: CASSQEGPTKGFAKNIQYF.

The sample holds many counts of this clonotype. The chain joins TRBV12-3 or TRBV12-4 to TRBJ2-3; a possible D gene is TRBD2 (5 bases). This CDR3 is built from 12 residues. The V end was cut by 2 bases, the J end by 14 bases, with 14 bases between. CDR3 residues: CASSLRLPTLYF. CDR3 sequence (DNA): TGTGCCAGCAGTTTAAGACTACCGACGTTGTATTTT.

This clonotype was counted ten times or more. The rearrangement uses TRBV12-3 or TRBV12-4 and TRBJ1-6, with D tentatively TRBD1 (6 bases). V was clipped by 5 bases and J by 9 bases, with 11 bases between them. This CDR3 spans 13 amino acids. The CDR3 bases are TGTGCCAGCAGTCCCGACAGGTTTTCACCCCTCCACTTT. Its translation is CASSPDRFSPLHF.

This clonotype has only a few counts. The CDR3: CASLDRMNTEAFF. Here the CDR3 DNA reads TGTGCCAGCTTAGACAGAATGAACACTGAAGCTTTCTTT. The genes are TRBV2 and TRBJ1-1, with D maybe TRBD1 (5 bases). The length of the CDR3 is 13 residues. Germline V gene sequence: CDR1 SNHLY, CDR2 FYNNEI. Trimming removed 8 bases at V and 0 bases at J, with 10 bases between. Full variable domain (rest looked up from reference TRBV2 and TRBJ1-1): EPEVTQTPSHQVTQMGQEVILRCVPISNHLYFYWYRQILGQKVEFLVSFYNNEISEKSEIFDDQFSVERPDGSNFTLKIRSTKLEDSAMYFCASLDRMNTEAFFGQGTRLTVV.

This sequence joins TRBV7-8 and TRBJ2-5; possibly TRBD1 for D (5 bases). CDR1 is SGHVS, CDR2 FQNEAQ, per germline. Trimming pared 4 bases from V and 4 bases from J, leaving 16 bases between. The CDR3 consists of 15 residues. The CDR3 loop reads CASSSKTVLGETQYF. The CDR3 bases are TGTGCCAGCAGCTCGAAGACAGTTCTCGGAGAGACCCAGTACTTC.

This clonotype has a count of ten or more. The chain links TRBV5-1 to TRBJ2-7, with 11 bases lining up with TRBD1. The V segment lost 5 bases and the J segment 4 bases; nucleotides outside the gene matches: 5. Per germline, CDR1 SGHRS and CDR2 YFSETQ. The CDR3 has 14 amino acids. The CDR3 nucleotides are TGCGCCAGCAGAGTCGGGACAGGGGGTTACGAGCAGTACTTC. This encodes CASRVGTGGYEQYF.

In its sample, this clonotype was seen many times. This chain links TRBV5-5 with TRBJ2-5; D call uncertain. V was cut by 4 bases and J by 2 bases, with 18 bases left in between. The CDR3 length is 16 residues. Germline CDR1 is SGHKS and CDR2 is YYEKEE (reference sequence). The DNA of the CDR3 is TGTGCCAGCAGCCGGCCTGGACCGAAGATACAAGAGACCCAGTACTTC. Protein: CASSRPGPKIQETQYF.

This clonotype was found many times. This rearrangement joins TRBV2 to TRBJ2-1; D uncertain. The CDR3 has 11 amino acids. CDR1 and CDR2 from the germline V gene are SNHLY and FYNNEI. Trimming left V 4 bases short and J 8 bases short, with 6 bases between. The chain's CDR3 is CASSVAYEQFF. The CDR3 nucleotides read TGTGCCAGCAGTGTCGCGTATGAGCAGTTCTTC. The full variable domain, completed using reference TRBV2 and TRBJ2-1, is EPEVTQTPSHQVTQMGQEVILRCVPISNHLYFYWYRQILGQKVEFLVSFYNNEISEKSEIFDDQFSVERPDGSNFTLKIRSTKLEDSAMYFCASSVAYEQFFGPGTRLTVL.

Note on this clonotype: Germline and junction disagree at one end, which may indicate a read error. The chain joins TRBV5-1 to TRBJ2-2; D not certain. There are 12 residues in the CDR3. Germline lookup yields CDR1 SGHRS and CDR2 YFSETQ. CDR3: CDSSLYTGELFF. In DNA form, the CDR3 reads TGCGACAGCAGCTTGTACACCGGGGAGCTGTTTTTT.

The chain employs TRBV5-1 and TRBJ1-2, with D unresolved. Trimming took off 5 bases at V and 3 bases at J, with 14 bases between the two ends. The CDR3 sequence is 14 residues long. The germline gives CDR1 SGHRS, CDR2 YFSETQ. The CDR3 sequence: CASSLDPGDYGYTF. CDR3 nucleotide sequence: TGCGCCAGCAGTCTCGACCCCGGGGACTATGGCTACACCTTC.

This clonotype was seen at least ten times. The rearrangement links TRBV20-1 to TRBJ2-2; 12 bases agree with TRBD2. Looked up from germline, CDR1 is DFQATT and CDR2 is SNEGSKA (reference sequence). This CDR3 is built from 15 residues. The J segment lost 3 bases and the V segment lost 4 bases, leaving 3 bases of the junction unmatched. The CDR3 DNA is TGCAGTGCTACATCTAGCGGGAGGGACACCGGGGAGCTGTTTTTT. Encoded protein: CSATSSGRDTGELFF.

This clonotype was seen repeatedly, ten times or more. The chain employs TRBV2 and TRBJ2-7, with no clear D. Germline lookup yields CDR1 SNHLY and CDR2 FYNNEI. Trimming stripped 4 bases from V and 7 bases from J, with 8 bases between. The CDR3 runs to 11 residues. In DNA form, the CDR3 reads TGTGCCAGCAGTGGGTCCCGAGAGCAGTACGTC. Amino acid sequence: CASSGSREQYV.

This clonotype showed up just a few times. The rearrangement uses TRBV6-5 and TRBJ2-3; D gene uncertain. Looked up from germline, CDR1 is MNHEY and CDR2 is SVGAGI. The germline V and J ends were trimmed by 0 bases and 4 bases, with 8 bases remaining between them. The CDR3 is made up of 14 amino acids. For the CDR3, the DNA is TGTGCCAGCAGTTACTCGATCCTGGCAGATACGCAGTATTTT. It encodes CASSYSILADTQYF.

In this sample, this clonotype turned up many times. This clone may be a read error of a much larger clone one base away. The chain recombines TRBV10-3 with TRBJ2-1; 9 bases map to TRBD2. Germline-derived CDR1 and CDR2 are ENHRY and SYGVKD. The CDR3 runs 13 residues. V was clipped by 8 bases and J by 8 bases; unmatched bases: 7. The CDR3 is CAIGSGGGDEQFF. The CDR3 DNA follows: TGTGCCATCGGTAGCGGGGGCGGCGATGAGCAGTTCTTC.

The chain couples TRBV5-4 to TRBJ1-4; D remains unclear. In germline, CDR1 is SGHNT, CDR2 YYREEE (reference sequence). V was clipped by 3 bases and J by 7 bases, with 10 bases between them. This CDR3 has 13 residues. For the CDR3, the DNA is TGTGCCAGCAGCTCAACGCTTACTGAAAAACTGTTTTTT. It codes for CASSSTLTEKLFF.

This clonotype occurred many times. The J gene is TRBJ2-7, the V gene TRBV10-2; D may be TRBD1 (5 bases). Germline CDR1 is WSHSY and CDR2 is SAAADI. The CDR3 contains 14 residues. Trimming took 2 bases from V and 3 from J, leaving 11 bases between them. In nucleotides, the CDR3 is TGCGCCAGCAGTGAGGGGGCTCGAGGCTACGAGCAGTACTTC. Its translation: CASSEGARGYEQYF.